This T cell receptor beta chain was profiled in a study of cytomegalovirus exposure and HLA in healthy donors (dated by TCRdb to 2016 to 2017). Concerning the study at large: The 666 repertoires of the first cohort and the approximately 110 validation repertoires were produced on the same platform, according to a later analysis. The study was designed to test whether signatures of past pathogen exposure could be identified by cataloging public T cell receptors. In addition to the first cohort of around 670 subjects, a separate validation cohort of 120 different subjects was used. To predict cytomegalovirus infection status, the study combined high-throughput TCR immunosequencing, statistical association of individual TCRs with disease status, and machine learning. Study-wide findings and limitations: A total of fewer than 200 TCR beta chains were listed by the study as associated with cytomegalovirus. The authors suggested that the approach could potentially be extended to other disease states and immunological phenotypes. In vitro tests confirmed that a few of the cytomegalovirus-associated TCR beta chains recognize cytomegalovirus antigens. Most TCR sequences were observed very rarely across donors, whereas some public TCRs were present in many individuals. The classifier was reported to diagnose cytomegalovirus status with high specificity and sensitivity in both the original cohort and the validation cohort. Subsequent analysis determined that TCRs grouped into clusters in the first cohort also showed a tendency toward co-occurrence across the approximately 110 validation repertoires, and 85% to 95% of cluster scores exceeded 0. A later analysis lacked HLA typing for the validation cohort, so it scored co-occurrence in that cohort across all 110 or so repertoires.

The donors belonged to the validation cohort of approximately 130 subjects, which was separate from the approximately 680-subject first cohort. Details on this clone: Its antigen is not yet known. Base qualities are not provided; no much larger clone lies one nucleotide away.

Relative to germline, V is 1 base shorter and J is 3 bases shorter, with 13 bases between their ends. The CDR3 holds 16 amino acids from the cysteine to the phenylalanine. This entry keeps only the CDR3 DNA: 48 bases, framed from base 1. CDR1 and CDR2, looked up from the germline V gene, are MNHNS and SASEGT. The library was prepared using the immunoSEQ multiplex PCR assay. The original methods were these. A statistical classification framework was built to diagnose cytomegalovirus status from the catalog of TCR beta chain sequences. TCRdb obtained this table from immuneACCESS and retained in-frame rearrangements with V and J assigned. These tables miss some clones; where compared with another copy, unresolved V genes account for less than half of the shortfall, and the remainder is unexplained. V and J calls plus clone size are reproduced from that table; the DNA served to infer D and trimming. This sample has 50,000 to 65,000 clones in its table, and 89% of those were observed once. The ten most abundant clones make up 7.5% to 9.5% of the sample.

The sequence derives from a woman aged 18-30 years in good health and CMV-seropositive. In this chain, TRBV6-1 is recombined with TRBJ1-3; no D gene call is confident. The sequenced material came from PBMCs. The CDR3 reads CASSEGVVGFGNTIYF. The nucleotide sequence reads TGTGCCAGCAGTGAAGGGGTAGTGGGCTTTGGAAACACCATATATTTT.